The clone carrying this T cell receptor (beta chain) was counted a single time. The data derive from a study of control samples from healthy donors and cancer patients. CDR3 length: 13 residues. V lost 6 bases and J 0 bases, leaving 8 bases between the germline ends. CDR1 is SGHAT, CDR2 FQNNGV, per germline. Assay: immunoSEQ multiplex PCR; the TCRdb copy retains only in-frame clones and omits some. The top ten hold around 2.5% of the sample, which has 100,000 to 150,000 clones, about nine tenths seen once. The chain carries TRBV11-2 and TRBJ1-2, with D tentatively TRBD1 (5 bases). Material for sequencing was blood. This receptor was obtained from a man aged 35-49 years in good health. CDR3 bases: TGTGCCAGCAGAGGGGTCGCTAACTATGGCTACACCTTC. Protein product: CASRGVANYGYTF.